A selection of T cell receptor beta chains follows, all from one sample in a study of cytomegalovirus exposure and HLA in healthy donors. Repertoires were generated with immunoSEQ multiplex PCR, while TCRdb's copy carries only in-frame clones and drops some. The table shows about 180,000 clones, with about 79% occurring only once. Source material: PBMCs. These receptors came from a girl under 10 years old in good health and CMV-seropositive. Each CDR3 is given with its conserved first and last residue. Each record gives: clone size, V gene, J gene, D gene, CDR3 DNA, CDR3 protein. The D gene is left open where the match is weak. Clone size is stated in some rows and not others, as once, few, many or a class when expanded.

>.|TRBV5-1|TRBJ2-7|.
TGCGCCAGCAGCGTGACGGGAGACTTATCCTACGAGCAGTACTTC
CASSVTGDLSYEQYF
>.|TRBV7-3|TRBJ2-1|TRBD2
TGTGCCAGCAGCTTAACACTAGCGGGAGTCTACAATGAGCAGTTCTTC
CASSLTLAGVYNEQFF
>.|TRBV7-3|TRBJ2-4|TRBD2
TGTGCCAGCAGCTCTTGGACTAGCGGGAGGGCCCACCAAGCCAAAAACATTCAGTACTTC
CASSSWTSGRAHQAKNIQYF
>.|TRBV27|TRBJ2-1|TRBD2
TGTGCCAGCAGTCTCAGGCTAGCGGGAGGGGTCTACAATGAGCAGTTCTTC
CASSLRLAGGVYNEQFF
>few|TRBV5-6|TRBJ2-1|.
TGTGCCAGCAGCTTGACTTGGCAGGCCAATGAGCAGTTCTTC
CASSLTWQANEQFF
>few|TRBV5-5|TRBJ1-1|.
TGTGCCAGCAGCTGGCCCAACACTGAAGCTTTCTTT
CASSWPNTEAFF
>.|TRBV7-9|TRBJ2-7|.
TGTGCCAGCAGCTTGCCCGGGGCCTACGAGCAGTACTTC
CASSLPGAYEQYF
>.|TRBV7-2|TRBJ2-1|.
TGTGCCAGCAGCCAAACGCGGGGGCTCGTCAATGAGCAGTTCTTC
CASSQTRGLVNEQFF
>few|TRBV5-1|TRBJ1-3|.
TGCGCCAGCAGCTTGGATTCGGCAGGGACATTCAACACCATATATTTT
CASSLDSAGTFNTIYF
>few|TRBV6-4|TRBJ1-5|.
TGTGCCAGCAGTGCGTGGGGGGGGAGTTATAGCAATCAGCCCCAGCATTTT
CASSAWGGSYSNQPQHF
>.|TRBV6-4|TRBJ2-1|.
TGTGCCAGCAGTGACTCAGGGGAGGACTACAATGAGCAGTTCTTC
CASSDSGEDYNEQFF
>.|TRBV10-2|TRBJ1-2|TRBD1
TGCGCCAGCGGGGGACAGTTAGACTATGGCTACACCTTC
CASGGQLDYGYTF
>.|TRBV6-6|TRBJ2-1|TRBD2
TGTGCCAGCAAAGACCTAGCGGGAGGGTACAATGAGCAGTTCTTC
CASKDLAGGYNEQFF
>.|TRBV27|TRBJ2-1|TRBD2
TGTGCCAGCAGCTGGCGGGAGGCCACGGATGAGCAGTTCTTC
CASSWREATDEQFF
>.|TRBV5-6|TRBJ2-6|TRBD1
TGTGCCAGCAGCTTGGGAAGGAGACAGGGCCCCTCTGGGGCCAACGTCCTGACTTTC
CASSLGRRQGPSGANVLTF
>.|TRBV4-1|TRBJ2-7|TRBD2
TGCGCCAGCAGCCAAGACCCTAGCGGGGAATGGGACGAGCAGTACTTC
CASSQDPSGEWDEQYF
>.|TRBV27|TRBJ1-2|.
TGTGCCAGCAGTCCTCCTATACCCTTCTATGGCTACACCTTC
CASSPPIPFYGYTF
>.|TRBV30|TRBJ2-7|TRBD2
TGTGCCTGGAAGTTTTCGGGGACTAGCGGGGGGTCGTCCTACGAGCAGTACTTC
CAWKFSGTSGGSSYEQYF
>.|TRBV4-1|TRBJ2-7|.
TGCGCCAGCAGCCAAGGGTCAGGGGCCCTGACCTACGAGCAGTACTTC
CASSQGSGALTYEQYF
>.|TRBV10-3|TRBJ2-3|TRBD2
TGTGCCATTGGGTCGCGGACTAGCGGGAGCACAGATACGCAGTATTTT
CAIGSRTSGSTDTQYF
>.|TRBV25-1|TRBJ2-7|.
TGTGCCAGCAGTGAATTCCCGGGCGAGCAGTACTTC
CASSEFPGEQYF
>.|TRBV25-1|TRBJ1-2|.
TGTGCCAGCAGTGAAGCGAGTAGCGGGACCTATGGCTACACCTTC
CASSEASSGTYGYTF
>.|TRBV10-3|TRBJ2-1|TRBD2
TGTGCCATCAGGACTAGCGGGCTGGGGAATGAGCAGTTCTTC
CAIRTSGLGNEQFF
>.|TRBV4-1|TRBJ1-2|.
TGCGCCAGCAGCCAACCCTTGACAGGCCGATATGGCTACACCTTC
CASSQPLTGRYGYTF
>.|TRBV6-1|TRBJ2-2|.
TGTGCCAGTCGGGGTGGGGGCGTTCTCACCGGGGAGCTGTTTTTT
CASRGGGVLTGELFF
>once|TRBV19|TRBJ2-3|TRBD2
TGTGCCAGTAGTGGCGGGAGAGGAGATACGCAGTATTTT
CASSGGRGDTQYF
>.|TRBV28|TRBJ1-5|TRBD1
TGTGCCAGCAGTTTACCCGGGACAGGGGGCTCGAGGCAGCCCCAGCATTTT
CASSLPGTGGSRQPQHF
>.|TRBV21-1|TRBJ1-5|.
TGTGCCAGCAGCAAAGGACAGGGCCCCAATCAGCCCCAGCATTTT
CASSKGQGPNQPQHF
>.|TRBV7-8|TRBJ1-5|TRBD1
TGTGCCAGCAGCCTCCTAATCCCCCGGCCGGGACAGGGTAGCAATCAGCCCCAGCATTTT
CASSLLIPRPGQGSNQPQHF
>.|TRBV5-1|TRBJ2-3|.
TGCGCCAGCAGCCCAGGGACAGATACGCAGTATTTT
CASSPGTDTQYF
>.|TRBV12-5|TRBJ1-2|TRBD1
TGTGCTAGTGGTTCTCCTCGGACAGGGTCCTATGGCTACACCTTC
CASGSPRTGSYGYTF
>.|TRBV21-1|TRBJ2-2|.
TGTGCCAGCAGCAAAGCGCTTTATGGTAGCGGGACGAACACCGGGGAGCTGTTTTTT
CASSKALYGSGTNTGELFF
>.|TRBV5-1|TRBJ2-5|TRBD1
TGCGCCAGCAGCTCCAGGAAGGACAGGGCCCAAGAGACCCAGTACTTC
CASSSRKDRAQETQYF
>once|TRBV6-1|TRBJ2-1|TRBD2
TGTGCCAGCAGTGAGTTGACTAGCGGGAGTTCCTACAATGAGCAGTTCTTC
CASSELTSGSSYNEQFF
>.|TRBV30|TRBJ2-7|TRBD2
TGTGCCTGGAGCCCTAACCGGGGGGACGAGCAGTACTTC
CAWSPNRGDEQYF
>.|TRBV6-5|TRBJ2-7|TRBD1
TGTGCCAGCAGTCCCGGGACAGACTACGAGCAGTACTTC
CASSPGTDYEQYF
>.|TRBV12-5|TRBJ1-4|.
TGTGCTAGTGGGGGGAGTTCCGCACTGTTTTTT
CASGGSSALFF
>.|TRBV7-2|TRBJ2-7|.
TGTGCCAGCAGCTTACTTGCCGGGTTAGGGGGCTACGAGCAGTACTTC
CASSLLAGLGGYEQYF
>few|TRBV5-6|TRBJ2-7|.
TGTGCCAGCAGCTTCAGAGGCTGGGACGAGCAGTACTTC
CASSFRGWDEQYF
>.|TRBV30|TRBJ1-2|TRBD1
TGTGCCTGGAGTGTAACAGGGGGGTATGGCTACACCTTC
CAWSVTGGYGYTF
>.|TRBV25-1|TRBJ1-1|.
TGTGCCAGCAGTGAATCCACCATCGGAGGGACTTTCTTT
CASSESTIGGTFF
>few|TRBV19|TRBJ2-7|TRBD1
TGTGCCAGTAGTGGGGGAAGTAGGGGGCCAAGCTCCTACGAGCAGTACTTC
CASSGGSRGPSSYEQYF
>.|TRBV5-1|TRBJ1-2|TRBD1
TGCGCCAGCAGCTTGGGTTCCGGGACAGGAGGTGGCTCCACCTTC
CASSLGSGTGGGSTF
>.|TRBV28|TRBJ2-7|TRBD2
TGTGCCAGCAGTTTAACTCCTAGCGGAACCTACGAGCAGTACTTC
CASSLTPSGTYEQYF
>.|TRBV30|TRBJ2-7|TRBD2
TGTGCCTGGAGTGGCGTAAGCGGGAGCGCCTACGAGCAGTACTTC
CAWSGVSGSAYEQYF
>few|TRBV6-1|TRBJ2-7|TRBD1
TGTGCCAGCAGTGACCAGGCGGACAGGAACTTC
CASSDQADRNF
>.|TRBV5-1|TRBJ2-7|TRBD2
TGCGCCAGCAGCCCACCCGGGACTAGTGGCCCGACCTACGAGCAGTACTTC
CASSPPGTSGPTYEQYF